This T cell receptor beta chain was captured by sequencing in a study of response to subunit inactivated influenza vaccine. Regarding the study as a whole: Authors suggested each seasonal flu vaccination may recruit only limited numbers of new T cells.

This CDR3 region has 18 residues. CDR1 is SGHTA and CDR2 is FQGNSA in the germline V gene. Trimming pared 0 bases from V and 2 bases from J, leaving 18 bases between. In its sample, this clonotype was seen a few times. What it recognizes is unknown. Using its own MiXCR run on the RT-PCR reads, TCRdb lists one record per CDR3 protein. The sample comprises 800,000 or so distinct CDR3 sequences, over 20% of which are singletons, and 9.5% to 13% rests with the top ten. Sequenced here: PBMCs from blood, sampled around 5 days after vaccination. The chain employs TRBV7-2 and TRBJ2-3; possible D gene TRBD1, 6 bases. This sequence originates from a man aged 50 to 59 who received an inactivated influenza vaccine. The CDR3 nucleotides read TGTGCCAGCAGCTTAGCAGGGGCCGGACAGACATTCACAGATACGCAGTATTTT. It specifies CASSLAGAGQTFTDTQYF.